The 2 T cell receptor beta chains below come from one sample, sequenced in a study of vaccination effects on CD4 cells after COVID-19. The antigens of these receptors remain unknown. Assay: immunoSEQ multiplex PCR; the TCRdb copy retains only in-frame clones and omits some. The data contain 30,000 to 35,000 clones, about three quarters of them singletons. Isolation of CD4+ T cells took place after about nine days of culture. This person caught SARS-CoV-2 sometime from March to December 2020, and PCR testing confirmed the infection. As their vaccination, participants received two doses of either BNT162b2 or mRNA-1273. The sample in question was CD4+ T cells from PBMCs cultured without peptide, obtained after COVID-19 vaccination. The origin of the receptors is a human donor who had a prior SARS-CoV-2 infection.

This clone has more than one count but fewer than ten. The chain uses TRBV5-4 and TRBJ2-7; possible D gene TRBD2, 5 bases. This CDR3 region has 14 residues. The germline V gene has CDR1 SGHNT and CDR2 YYREEE (reference sequence). The germline V and J ends were trimmed by 0 bases and 2 bases, with 9 bases remaining between them. This CDR3 is CASSLASSAYEQYF. CDR3 DNA sequence: TGTGCCAGCAGCTTGGCTAGCAGTGCCTACGAGCAGTACTTC.

This chain uses TRBV6-5 with TRBJ2-5, with a weak D call TRBD2 (6 bases). The length of the CDR3 is 13 residues. Trimming took 8 bases from V and 2 from J, leaving 12 bases between them. The germline gives CDR1 MNHEY, CDR2 SVGAGI. The CDR3 spells CASGTDLQETQYF. The DNA for the CDR3 is TGTGCCAGCGGGACTGACCTGCAAGAGACCCAGTACTTC.